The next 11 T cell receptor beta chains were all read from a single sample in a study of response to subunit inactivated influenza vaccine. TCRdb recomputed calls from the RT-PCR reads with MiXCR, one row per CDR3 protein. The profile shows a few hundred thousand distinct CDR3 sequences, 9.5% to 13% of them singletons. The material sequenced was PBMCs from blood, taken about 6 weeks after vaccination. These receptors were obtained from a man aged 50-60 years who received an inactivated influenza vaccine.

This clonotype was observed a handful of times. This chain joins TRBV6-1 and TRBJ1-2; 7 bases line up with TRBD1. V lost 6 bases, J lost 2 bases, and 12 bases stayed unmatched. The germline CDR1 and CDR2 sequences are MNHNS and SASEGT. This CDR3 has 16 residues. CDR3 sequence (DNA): TGTGCCAGCAGGGGACCGACAGGGTTCGCCAACTATGGCTACACCTTC. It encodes CASRGPTGFANYGYTF.

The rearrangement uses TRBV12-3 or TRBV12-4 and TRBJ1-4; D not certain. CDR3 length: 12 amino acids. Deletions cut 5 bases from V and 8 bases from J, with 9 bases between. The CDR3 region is CASSQSGEKLFF. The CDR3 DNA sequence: TGTGCCAGCAGTCAGTCGGGGGAAAAACTGTTTTTT.

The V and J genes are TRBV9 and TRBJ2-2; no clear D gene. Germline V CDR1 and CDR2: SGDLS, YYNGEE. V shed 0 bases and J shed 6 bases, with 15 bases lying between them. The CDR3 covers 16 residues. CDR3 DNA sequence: TGTGCCAGCAGCGTAGGAGTGACTCGTGTACCCGGGGAGCTGTTTTTT. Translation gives CASSVGVTRVPGELFF.

The CDR3 reads CASSLDGQSNEQFF. The CDR3 DNA sequence: TGTGCCAGCAGCTTAGATGGACAGAGCAATGAGCAGTTCTTC. V is TRBV11-2 and J is TRBJ2-1; D might be TRBD1 (6 bases). The CDR3 is 14 amino acids. From germline, CDR1 is SGHAT and CDR2 FQNNGV. The V end was cut by 0 bases, the J end by 6 bases, with 9 bases between.

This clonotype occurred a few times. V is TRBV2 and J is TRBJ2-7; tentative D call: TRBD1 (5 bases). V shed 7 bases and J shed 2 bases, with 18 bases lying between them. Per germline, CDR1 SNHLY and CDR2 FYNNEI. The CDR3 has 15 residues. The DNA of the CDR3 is TGTGCCAGCACTCCACGTGGTGGACAAACCTACGAGCAGTACTTC. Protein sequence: CASTPRGGQTYEQYF.

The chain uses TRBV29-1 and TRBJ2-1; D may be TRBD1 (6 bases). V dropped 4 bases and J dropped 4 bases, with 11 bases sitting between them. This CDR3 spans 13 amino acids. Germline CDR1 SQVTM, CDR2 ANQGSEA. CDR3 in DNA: TGCAGCGTTGCCGTCGGACAGTACAATGAGCAGTTCTTC. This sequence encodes CSVAVGQYNEQFF.

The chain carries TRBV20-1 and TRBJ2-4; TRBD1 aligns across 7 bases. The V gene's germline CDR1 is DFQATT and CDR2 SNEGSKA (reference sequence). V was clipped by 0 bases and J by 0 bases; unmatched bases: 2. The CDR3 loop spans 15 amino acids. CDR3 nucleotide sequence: TGCAGTGCTAGAGATCAGGGGGTAGCCAAAAACATTCAGTACTTC. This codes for CSARDQGVAKNIQYF.

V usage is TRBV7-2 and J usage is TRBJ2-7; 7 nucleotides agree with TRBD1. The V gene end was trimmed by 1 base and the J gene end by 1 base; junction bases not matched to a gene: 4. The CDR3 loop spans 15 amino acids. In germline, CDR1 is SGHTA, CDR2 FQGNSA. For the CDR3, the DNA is TGTGCCAGCAGCTTAGAGCGCAGGGGGTCCTACGAGCAGTACTTC. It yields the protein CASSLERRGSYEQYF.

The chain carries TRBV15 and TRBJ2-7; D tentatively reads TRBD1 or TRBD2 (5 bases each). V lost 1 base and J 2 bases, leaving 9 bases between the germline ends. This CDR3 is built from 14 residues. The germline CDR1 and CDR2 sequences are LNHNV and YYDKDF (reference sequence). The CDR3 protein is CATSRGGVTYEQYF. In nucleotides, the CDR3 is TGTGCCACCAGCAGAGGAGGGGTCACCTACGAGCAGTACTTC.

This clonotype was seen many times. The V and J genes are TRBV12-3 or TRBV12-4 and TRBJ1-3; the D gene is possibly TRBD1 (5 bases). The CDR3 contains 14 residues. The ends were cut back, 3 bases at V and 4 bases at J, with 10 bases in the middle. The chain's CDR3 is CASSFTGSGNTIYF. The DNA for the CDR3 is TGTGCCAGCAGTTTTACAGGTTCAGGAAACACCATATATTTT.

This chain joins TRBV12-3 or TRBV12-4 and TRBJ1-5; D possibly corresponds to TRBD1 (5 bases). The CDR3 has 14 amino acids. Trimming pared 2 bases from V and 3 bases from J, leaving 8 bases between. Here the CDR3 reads CASSLSGNNQPQHF. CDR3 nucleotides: TGTGCCAGCAGTTTATCAGGGAACAATCAGCCCCAGCATTTT.